Listed below are T cell receptor beta chains from one sample, sequenced in a study of cytomegalovirus exposure and HLA in healthy donors. Generated by immunoSEQ multiplex PCR, the TCRdb table keeps only in-frame clones and is missing some. This sample has fewer than 150,000 clones; 76% occur once, and the top ten carry 2.5% to 3.5%. Sequencing used PBMCs. Source of these receptors: a man aged 40-50 years in good health and CMV-seronegative. Each CDR3 is given without its conserved first and last residue. The order of the fields is J gene, V gene, CDR3 protein.

TRBJ1-3 TRBV7-9 ASSLSGVPGNTIY
TRBJ2-3 TRBV5-1 ASSFGNPGTDTQY
TRBJ2-7 TRBV6-1 ASSSSRTIHEQY
TRBJ1-1 TRBV7-9 ASSLALEGTEAF
TRBJ2-2 TRBV4-3 ASSQSNTGELF
TRBJ2-1 TRBV30 AAASGSSYNEQF
TRBJ2-5 TRBV9 ASSLSAGVDETQY
TRBJ1-2 TRBV5-1 ASSSGGGGDYGYT
TRBJ2-3 TRBV6-1 ASSEAGTALSDTQY
TRBJ1-2 TRBV6-5 ASSPRGLSIYGYT
TRBJ2-7 TRBV6-6 ASTTDPLGSYEQY
TRBJ2-6 TRBV4-3 ASSQDSVGVTGANVLT
TRBJ1-1 TRBV6-6 ASSYLAANTEAF
TRBJ2-3 TRBV28 ASSRQGVGVDTQY
TRBJ1-2 TRBV5-1 ASRTGDSNYGYT
TRBJ1-3 TRBV9 ASSVRSTGNTIY
TRBJ2-1 TRBV19 ASSIGGGGLNEQF
TRBJ2-1 TRBV27 ASSEVYTGDEQF
TRBJ1-1 TRBV30 AWSLLRNTEAF
TRBJ2-7 TRBV9 ASSVDGNRGYEQY